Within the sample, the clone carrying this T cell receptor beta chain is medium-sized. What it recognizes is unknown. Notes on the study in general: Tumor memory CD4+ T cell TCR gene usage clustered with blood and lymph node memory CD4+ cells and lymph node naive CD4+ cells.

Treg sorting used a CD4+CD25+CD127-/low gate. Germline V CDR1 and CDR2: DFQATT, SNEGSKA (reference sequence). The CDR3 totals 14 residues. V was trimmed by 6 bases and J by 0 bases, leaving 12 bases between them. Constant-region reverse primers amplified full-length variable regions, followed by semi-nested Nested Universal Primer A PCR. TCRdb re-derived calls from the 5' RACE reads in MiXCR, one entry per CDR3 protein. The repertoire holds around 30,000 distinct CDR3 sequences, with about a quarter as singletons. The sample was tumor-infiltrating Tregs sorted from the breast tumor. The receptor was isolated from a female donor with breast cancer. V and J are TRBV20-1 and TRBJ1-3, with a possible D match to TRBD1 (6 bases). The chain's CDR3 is CSAPQGNSGNTIYF. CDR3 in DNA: TGCAGTGCACCCCAGGGGAACTCTGGAAACACCATATATTTT.